The TCR beta chain under discussion was sequenced for a study of Ad26.COV2.S vaccination and SARS-CoV-2 variants. For the study at large: Ad26.COV2.S given intramuscularly, once or twice 56 days apart.

Remarks on this clone: Its antigen is still unknown.

General study findings and limits: Spike-specific CD8+ and CD4+ T cell responses reportedly showed substantial breadth after vaccination.

Profiling relied on immunoSEQ multiplex PCR, and the TCRdb table lists in-frame clones only, not all of them. This sample has roughly 700,000 clones, with more than 80% found just once. The treatment is: around 19 received Ad26.COV2.S at low or high dose, single or two shots; about five received placebo; per-sample allocation not given. Material that was analyzed had been drawn on day 63 after the first vaccine or placebo injection. CDR3 length: 15 amino acids. With 2 bases removed from V and 6 bases from J, the gap between germline ends came to 17 bases. The germline CDR1 and CDR2 sequences are SGHRS and YFSETQ.

The specimen was peripheral blood, collected in a trial of Ad26.COV2.S vaccine versus placebo. The chain combines TRBV5-1 with TRBJ2-5; tentatively, D is TRBD2 (6 bases). This clonotype was obtained from a person between 18 and 65 years old who received the Ad26.COV2.S COVID-19 vaccine or a placebo. CDR3: CASSLADYSLKTQYF. CDR3 DNA: TGCGCCAGCAGCTTAGCGGACTATTCTTTGAAGACCCAGTACTTC. Filled out from reference TRBV5-1 and TRBJ2-5, the complete variable domain reads KAGVTQTPRYLIKTRGQQVTLSCSPISGHRSVSWYQQTPGQGLQFLFEYFSETQRNKGNFPGRFSGRQFSNSRSEMNVSTLELGDSALYLCASSLADYSLKTQYFGPGTRLLVL.